Listed here are 8 T cell receptor beta chains from one sample, sequenced in a study of tumor-infiltrating lymphocytes in primary liver carcinoma. TCR beta cDNA came from roughly 0.45 ug total RNA, primed with a constant-region primer. Three nested multiplex PCR rounds, a slightly modified ARM-PCR method, built the TCR beta libraries. Running 9 to 11 cycles apiece, the first two PCR rounds relied on TRBV1-TRBV30 forward primers together with a C-beta reverse primer. TCRdb re-called the multiplex PCR reads through MiXCR, storing one row per CDR3 protein. This table has 150,000 to 200,000 distinct CDR3 sequences, roughly three fifths appearing once. Germline DNA was extracted too, while blood RNA derived from unsorted whole blood. Material for sequencing was peripheral blood. The source is a man in his forties or fifties with primary liver carcinoma and hepatitis B virus infection.

The rearrangement uses TRBV6-1 and TRBJ2-7, with TRBD1 matching over 9 bases. After removal of 7 bases from V and 4 bases from J, the junction contained 8 bases not matched to a gene. The V gene's germline CDR1 is MNHNS and CDR2 SASEGT. The CDR3 loop spans 14 amino acids. Here the CDR3 reads CASNDTGGKYEQYF. The DNA of the CDR3 is TGTGCCAGCAATGATACAGGGGGCAAGTACGAGCAGTACTTC.

As for this clonotype: A single base separates this from a much larger clone, so it may be a read error. The chain combines TRBV11-2 with TRBJ2-7; the D is unclear. Deletions cut 4 bases from V and 0 bases from J, with 4 bases between. The CDR3 is made up of 12 amino acids. CDR1 SGHAT and CDR2 FQNNGV come from the germline V gene. CDR3 in amino acids: CASSCASYEQYF. The CDR3, as DNA: TGTGCCAGCAGCTGTGCCTCCTACGAGCAGTACTTC.

The chain has TRBV4-1 and TRBJ2-7; D is possibly TRBD2 (6 bases). Germline values: CDR1 MGHRA, CDR2 YSYEKL. The CDR3 is 15 amino acids. Trimming took 1 base from V and 2 from J, leaving 12 bases between them. The CDR3 nucleotides are TGCGCCAGCAGCCAAGCAGGACTATCTACCTACGAGCAGTACTTC. Translation: CASSQAGLSTYEQYF.

In the case of this clonotype: At one end, the junction sequence differs from germline, possibly due to a read error. The gene calls are TRBV29-1 and TRBJ2-5, with 8 bases identical to TRBD2. Per the germline V gene, CDR1 is SQVTM and CDR2 is ANQGSEA. This CDR3 is built from 15 residues. The CDR3 region is CSVGGTRGRQETQYF. The CDR3 nucleotides read TGCAGCGTTGGCGGGACTAGAGGGAGGCAAGAGACCCAGTATTTC. Filled out from reference TRBV29-1 and TRBJ2-5, the complete variable domain reads SAVISQKPSRDICQRGTSLTIQCQVDSQVTMMFWYRQQPGQSLTLIATANQGSEATYESGFVIDKFPISRPNLTFSTLTVSNMSPEDSSIYLCSVGGTRGRQETQYFGPGTRLLVL.

As for this clonotype: This likely comes from a read error, as the CDR3 has no conserved phenylalanine or tryptophan at its end. It is unclear where the CDR3 begins or ends on the DNA, so no DNA is shown, and the CDR3 is as TCRdb lists it. The chain has TRBV11-2 and TRBJ2-7; no DNA check was done on the table's D call, TRBD2. Germline loops: CDR1 SGHAT, CDR2 FQNNGV. The CDR3 length is 13 residues, termini included. CDR3 sequence reads: CASSLGLAGMEYI.

In this sample, this clonotype turned up a few times. The V gene is TRBV10-3, the J gene TRBJ2-7; the D is unclear. Germline-derived CDR1 and CDR2 are ENHRY and SYGVKD. The CDR3 loop spans 12 amino acids. The CDR3 here is CASLGSGNEQYF. CDR3 nucleotides: TGTGCTTCCCTCGGGTCTGGGAACGAGCAGTACTTC.

The chain combines TRBV29-1 with TRBJ2-3, with 11 bases identical to TRBD2. J lost 4 bases, V lost 6 bases, and 12 bases had no gene match. Germline V lookup: CDR1 SQVTM, CDR2 ANQGSEA. The CDR3 has 16 amino acids. The DNA of the CDR3 is TGCAGCGTCGATTTCACTAGCGGGAGCTGGTCAGATACGCAGTATTTT. This gives the protein CSVDFTSGSWSDTQYF.

Of note for this clonotype: Its ends do not fully match the called genes, so a read error is possible. V usage is TRBV4-1 and J usage is TRBJ2-6; no clear D. The CDR3 contains 16 residues. CDR1 is MGHRA, CDR2 YSYEKL, per germline. This CDR3 reads CASTQGDGAGANVLTF. The CDR3 DNA reads as TGCGCCAGCACCCAAGGAGACGGAGCTGGGGCCAACGTCCTGACTTTC.